The clone carrying this T cell receptor beta chain was observed many times. As it was prepared, the TCRbeta library received unique molecular identifiers. TCRdb independently ran MiXCR on the PCR reads; one entry per CDR3 protein. This sample yields approximately 640,000 distinct CDR3 sequences, of which 16% are seen a single time; under 1.2% belongs to the top ten. V gave up 1 base and J gave up 4 bases; unmatched junction bases: 4. CDR3 length: 14 amino acids. CDR1 is DFQATT and CDR2 is SNEGSKA in the germline V gene (reference sequence). This sample was taken from a study of T-cell reconstitution after alpha-beta-depleted transplantation in children.

The gene calls are TRBV20-1 and TRBJ2-5; 9 bases fit TRBD2. The TCR originated in a human donor who donated a stem cell graft to a child with acute myeloid leukemia. This specimen consisted of PBMCs from the stem cell graft donor, obtained from the stem cell graft. The CDR3 loop is CSARARGGAETQYF. The CDR3 nucleotides read TGCAGTGCTAGAGCGCGGGGGGGTGCAGAGACCCAGTACTTC.